The present T cell receptor (beta chain) was sequenced within a study of cytomegalovirus exposure and HLA in healthy donors. Unmatched junction bases numbered 6, after V lost 5 bases and J lost 1 base. CDR1 is SGHAT, CDR2 FQNNGV, per germline. This CDR3 contains 16 residues. Whole-study results and caveats: According to the study, approximately 150 TCR beta chains were cytomegalovirus-associated.

Remarks on this clone: Antigen specificity is unknown.

PCR primers comprised 60 Vbeta and 13 Jbeta primers. Under the authors' procedure: Later, some 79 million unique TCR beta chains were counted in an analysis, and about 10 million of them were shared. Only in-frame clones appear in the TCRdb table, and some are missing; sequencing was by immunoSEQ multiplex PCR. V and J calls and clone size come straight from that table; D and trimming were deduced from the DNA. This table has over 65,000 clones, roughly 75% appearing once. The receptor was derived from a woman aged 40 to 55 in good health and CMV-seronegative. Sequencing used PBMCs. J is TRBJ2-5 and V is TRBV11-2; 11 nucleotides align to TRBD2. This CDR3 reads CASSRGLADRQETQYF. The CDR3, as DNA: TGTGCCAGCAGCCGGGGACTAGCGGACCGCCAAGAGACCCAGTACTTC.